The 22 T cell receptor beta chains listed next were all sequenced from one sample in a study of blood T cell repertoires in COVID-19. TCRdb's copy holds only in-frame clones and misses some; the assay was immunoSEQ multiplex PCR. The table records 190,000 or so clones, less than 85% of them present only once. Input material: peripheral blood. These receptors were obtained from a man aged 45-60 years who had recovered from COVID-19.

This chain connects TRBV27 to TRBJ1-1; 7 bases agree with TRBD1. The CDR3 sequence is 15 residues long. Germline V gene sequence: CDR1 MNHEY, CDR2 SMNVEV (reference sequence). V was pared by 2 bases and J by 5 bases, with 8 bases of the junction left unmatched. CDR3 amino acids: CASSLQGVGRTEAFF. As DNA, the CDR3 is TGTGCCAGCAGTTTACAGGGGGTTGGGCGGACTGAAGCTTTCTTT.

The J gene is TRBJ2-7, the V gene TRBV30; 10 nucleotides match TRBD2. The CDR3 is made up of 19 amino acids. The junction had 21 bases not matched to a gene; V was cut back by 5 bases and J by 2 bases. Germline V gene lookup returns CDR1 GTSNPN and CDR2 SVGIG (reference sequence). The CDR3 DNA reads TGTGCCTGGGGAAAGGGGTGGAGCGGGAGGGGACAAAGTGCCTACGAGCAGTACTTC. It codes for CAWGKGWSGRGQSAYEQYF.

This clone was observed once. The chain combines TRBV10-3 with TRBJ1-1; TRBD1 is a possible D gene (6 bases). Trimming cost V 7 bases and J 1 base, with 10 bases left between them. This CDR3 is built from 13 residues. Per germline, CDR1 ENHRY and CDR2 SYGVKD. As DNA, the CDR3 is TGTGCCATCAACATGGGACAGAACACTGAAGCTTTCTTT. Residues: CAINMGQNTEAFF.

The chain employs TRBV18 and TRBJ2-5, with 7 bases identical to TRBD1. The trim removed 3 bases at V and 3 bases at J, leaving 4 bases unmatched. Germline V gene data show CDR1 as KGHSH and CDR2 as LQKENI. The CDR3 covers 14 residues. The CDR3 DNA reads TGTGCCAGCTCACCGACAGGGACAGAAGAGACCCAGTACTTC. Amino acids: CASSPTGTEETQYF.

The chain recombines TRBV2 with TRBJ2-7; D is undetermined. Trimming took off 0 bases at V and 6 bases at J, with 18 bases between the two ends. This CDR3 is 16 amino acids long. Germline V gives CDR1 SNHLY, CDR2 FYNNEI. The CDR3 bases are TGTGCCAGCAGTGAAGCGGAGCTAGATTCCCACTTCGAGCAGTACTTC. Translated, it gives CASSEAELDSHFEQYF.

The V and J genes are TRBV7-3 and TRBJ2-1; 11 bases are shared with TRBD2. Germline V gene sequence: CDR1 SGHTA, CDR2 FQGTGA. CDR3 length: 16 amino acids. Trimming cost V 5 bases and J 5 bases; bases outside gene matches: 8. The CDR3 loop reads CASSPHSGRADNEQFF. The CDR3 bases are TGTGCCAGCAGCCCTCATAGCGGGAGGGCCGACAATGAGCAGTTCTTC.

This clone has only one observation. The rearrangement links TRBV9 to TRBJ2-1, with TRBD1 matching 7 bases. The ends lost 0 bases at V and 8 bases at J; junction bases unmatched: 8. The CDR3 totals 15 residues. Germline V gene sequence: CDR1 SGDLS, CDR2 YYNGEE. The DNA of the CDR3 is TGTGCCAGCAGCGTAGTAGGGACAGACGTGGATGAGCAGTTCTTC. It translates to CASSVVGTDVDEQFF.

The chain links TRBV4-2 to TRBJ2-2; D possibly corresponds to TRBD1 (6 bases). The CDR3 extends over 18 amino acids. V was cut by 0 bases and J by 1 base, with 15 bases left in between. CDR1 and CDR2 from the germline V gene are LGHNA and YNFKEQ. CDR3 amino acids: CASSQDTFQGQNTGELFF. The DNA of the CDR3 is TGTGCCAGCAGCCAAGATACTTTCCAGGGGCAGAACACCGGGGAGCTGTTTTTT.

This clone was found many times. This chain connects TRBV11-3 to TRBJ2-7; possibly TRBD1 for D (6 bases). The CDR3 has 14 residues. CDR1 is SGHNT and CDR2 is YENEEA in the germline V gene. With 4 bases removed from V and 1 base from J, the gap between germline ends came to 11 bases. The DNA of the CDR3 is TGTGCCAGCAGCTCTAGGGGGTCTTCCTACGAGCAGTACTTC. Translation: CASSSRGSSYEQYF.

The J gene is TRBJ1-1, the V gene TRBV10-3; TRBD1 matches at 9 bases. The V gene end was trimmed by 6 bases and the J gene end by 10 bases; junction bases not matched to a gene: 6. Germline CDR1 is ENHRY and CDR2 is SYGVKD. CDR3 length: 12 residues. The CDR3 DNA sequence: TGTGCCATCAGGAGGGACAGGGAGGGAGCTTTCTTT. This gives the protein CAIRRDREGAFF.

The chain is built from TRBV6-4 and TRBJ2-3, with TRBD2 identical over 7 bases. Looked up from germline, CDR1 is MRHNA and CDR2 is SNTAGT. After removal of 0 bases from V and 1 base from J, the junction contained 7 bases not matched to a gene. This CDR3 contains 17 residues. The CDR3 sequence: CASSDSLADIGTDTQYF. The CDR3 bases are TGTGCCAGCAGTGACTCCCTAGCGGATATAGGCACAGATACGCAGTATTTT.

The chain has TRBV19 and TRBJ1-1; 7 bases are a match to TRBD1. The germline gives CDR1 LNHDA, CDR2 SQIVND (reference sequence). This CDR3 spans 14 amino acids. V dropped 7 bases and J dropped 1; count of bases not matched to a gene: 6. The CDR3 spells CASTDRAWNTEAFF. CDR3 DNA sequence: TGTGCCAGTACCGACAGGGCCTGGAACACTGAAGCTTTCTTT.

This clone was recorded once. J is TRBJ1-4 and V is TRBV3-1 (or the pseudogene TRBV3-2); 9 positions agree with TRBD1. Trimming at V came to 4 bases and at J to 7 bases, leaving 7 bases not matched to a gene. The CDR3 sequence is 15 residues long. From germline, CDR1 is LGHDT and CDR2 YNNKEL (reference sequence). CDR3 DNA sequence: TGTGCCAGCAGCCTTCGAACAGGGGGCATTGAAAAACTGTTTTTT. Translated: CASSLRTGGIEKLFF.

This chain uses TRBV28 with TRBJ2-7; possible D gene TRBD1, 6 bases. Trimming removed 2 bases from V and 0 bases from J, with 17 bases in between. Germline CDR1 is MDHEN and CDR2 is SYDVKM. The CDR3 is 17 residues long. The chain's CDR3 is CASSLGIGTTSSYEQYF. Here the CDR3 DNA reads TGTGCCAGCAGTTTAGGGATAGGGACAACAAGCTCCTACGAGCAGTACTTC.

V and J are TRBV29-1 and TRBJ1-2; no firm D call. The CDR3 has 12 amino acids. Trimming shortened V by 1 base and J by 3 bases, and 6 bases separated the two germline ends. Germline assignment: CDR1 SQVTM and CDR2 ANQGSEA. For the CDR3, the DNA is TGCAGCGTTGAAGTGTCGGACTATGGCTACACCTTC. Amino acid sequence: CSVEVSDYGYTF.

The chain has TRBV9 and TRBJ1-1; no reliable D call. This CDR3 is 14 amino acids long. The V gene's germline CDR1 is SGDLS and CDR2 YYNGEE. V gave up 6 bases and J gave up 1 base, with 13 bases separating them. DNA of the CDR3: TGTGCCAGCACTATCCGGGAGAAGAACACTGAAGCTTTCTTT. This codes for CASTIREKNTEAFF.

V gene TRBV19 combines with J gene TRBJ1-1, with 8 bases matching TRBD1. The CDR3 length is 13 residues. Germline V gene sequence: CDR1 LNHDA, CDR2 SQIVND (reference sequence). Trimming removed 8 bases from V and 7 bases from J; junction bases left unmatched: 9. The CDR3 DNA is TGTGCCAGTCGGCCAGGGGGCTTGGGTGAAGCTTTCTTT. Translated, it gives CASRPGGLGEAFF. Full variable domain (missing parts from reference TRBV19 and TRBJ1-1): DGGITQSPKYLFRKEGQNVTLSCEQNLNHDAMYWYRQDPGQGLRLIYYSQIVNDFQKGDIAEGYSVSREKKESFPLTVTSAQKNPTAFYLCASRPGGLGEAFFGQGTRLTVV.

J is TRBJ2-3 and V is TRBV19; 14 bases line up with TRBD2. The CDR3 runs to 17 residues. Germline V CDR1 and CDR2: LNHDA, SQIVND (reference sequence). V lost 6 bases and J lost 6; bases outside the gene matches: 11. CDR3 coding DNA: TGTGCCAGTAGGCCAAAGACTAGCGGGAGGGCCCGGGATACGCAGTATTTT. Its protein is CASRPKTSGRARDTQYF.

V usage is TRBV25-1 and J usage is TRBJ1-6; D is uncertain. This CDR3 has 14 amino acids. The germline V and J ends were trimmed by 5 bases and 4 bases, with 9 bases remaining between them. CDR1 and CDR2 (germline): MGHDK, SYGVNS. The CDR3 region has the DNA TGTGCCAGCAGTTCAGACTCTTATAATTCACCCCTCCACTTT. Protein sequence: CASSSDSYNSPLHF.

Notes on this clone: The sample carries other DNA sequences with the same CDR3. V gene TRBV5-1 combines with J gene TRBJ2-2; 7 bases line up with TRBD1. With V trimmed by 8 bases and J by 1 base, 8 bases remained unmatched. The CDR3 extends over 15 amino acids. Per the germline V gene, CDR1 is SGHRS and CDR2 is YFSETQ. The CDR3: CASSRTGENTGELFF. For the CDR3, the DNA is TGCGCCAGTAGCCGGACAGGCGAGAACACCGGGGAGCTGTTTTTT.

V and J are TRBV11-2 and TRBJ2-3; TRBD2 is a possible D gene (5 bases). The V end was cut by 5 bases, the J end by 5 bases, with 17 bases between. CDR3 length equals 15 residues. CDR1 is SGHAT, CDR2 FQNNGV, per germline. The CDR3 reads CASSPRGLGEDTQYF. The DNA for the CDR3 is TGTGCCAGCAGCCCACGTGGCTTGGGAGAAGATACGCAGTATTTT.

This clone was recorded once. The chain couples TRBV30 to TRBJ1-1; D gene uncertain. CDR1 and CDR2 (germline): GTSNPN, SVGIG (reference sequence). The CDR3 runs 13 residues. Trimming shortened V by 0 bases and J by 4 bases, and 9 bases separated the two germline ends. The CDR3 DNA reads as TGTGCCTGGAGTGTACTATATAGCACTGAAGCTTTCTTT. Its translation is CAWSVLYSTEAFF.